This T cell receptor (beta chain) was recorded in a study of shared clonotypes between healthy human individuals. Germline V lookup: CDR1 SGHRS, CDR2 YFSETQ. There are 13 residues in the CDR3. J lost 3 bases, V lost 4 bases, and 3 bases had no gene match. Using immunoSEQ multiplex PCR, the repertoire was profiled, and TCRdb retains in-frame clones only, with some absent. The sample has millions of clones, over 85% seen once. For this clone: Its antigen is not known. The sample contains more than one DNA sequence encoding this CDR3.

Overall study results and limits: Blood was the sole source, and tissue repertoires probably differ.

The chain has TRBV5-1 and TRBJ2-7, with TRBD1 matching over 8 bases. Sequencing was done on a sample of naive CD4+ T cells sorted from blood. Documented subset: CD45RA+ positively selected. This clonotype was obtained from a man younger than 35 in good health. The CDR3 DNA reads TGCGCCAGCAGCACAGGGACAGGCTACGAGCAGTACTTC. Protein sequence: CASSTGTGYEQYF.